A selection of T cell receptor beta chains follows, all from one sample in a study of blood T cell repertoires in COVID-19. The assay was immunoSEQ multiplex PCR, and TCRdb's table has in-frame clones only and misses some. The sample has approximately 200,000 clones; about 88% are singletons. The sample consisted of peripheral blood. The source of these receptors is a woman in her fifties or sixties with acute or convalescent COVID-19. Each CDR3 is given without its conserved first and last residue.

v_gene: TRBV7-9; j_gene: TRBJ2-3; CDR3aa: ASTLRGSSGGLADTQY
v_gene: TRBV18; j_gene: TRBJ2-7; CDR3aa: ASSPSVGTAPYEQY
v_gene: TRBV2; j_gene: TRBJ1-1; CDR3aa: ASTYGQGRNTEAF
v_gene: TRBV2; j_gene: TRBJ1-2; CDR3aa: ASSDPGLLNGYT
v_gene: TRBV11-2; j_gene: TRBJ2-1; CDR3aa: ASSLDPAGVGNEQF
v_gene: TRBV19; j_gene: TRBJ1-1; CDR3aa: ASSMDYTEAF
v_gene: TRBV2; j_gene: TRBJ1-1; CDR3aa: ASSEARVPGTEAF
v_gene: TRBV30; j_gene: TRBJ1-6; CDR3aa: AWSGATGNSPLH
v_gene: TRBV5-8; j_gene: TRBJ2-7; CDR3aa: ASRSLQGGQRTYEQY
v_gene: TRBV18; j_gene: TRBJ1-5; CDR3aa: ASSLDRDQPQH
v_gene: TRBV24-1; j_gene: TRBJ1-5; CDR3aa: ATGTGSGSNQPQH
v_gene: TRBV19; j_gene: TRBJ1-2; CDR3aa: ASTPTTGGGYGYT
v_gene: TRBV28; j_gene: TRBJ1-1; CDR3aa: ASSLRGGKGF
v_gene: TRBV18; j_gene: TRBJ1-5; CDR3aa: ASSPEGWQPQH
v_gene: TRBV2; j_gene: TRBJ1-1; CDR3aa: ASSLQGGTEAF
v_gene: TRBV3-1/TRBV3-2; j_gene: TRBJ1-2; CDR3aa: ASSQDGQGNYGYT